The 19 T cell receptor beta chains in this list originate from one sample, sequenced in a study of blood T cell repertoires in COVID-19. Repertoires were generated with immunoSEQ multiplex PCR, while TCRdb's copy carries only in-frame clones and drops some. The sample yields about 300,000 clones, over 75% seen once. The material sequenced was peripheral blood. The receptors were sampled from a man younger than 35 with active or convalescent COVID-19.

The gene calls are TRBV9 and TRBJ2-7; D possibly corresponds to TRBD1 (6 bases). The CDR3 is 12 amino acids. Deletions cut 4 bases from V and 4 bases from J, with 9 bases between. The germline CDR1 and CDR2 sequences are SGDLS and YYNGEE. This CDR3 reads CASSPGQYEQYF. In DNA, the CDR3 is TGTGCCAGCAGCCCAGGACAGTACGAGCAGTACTTC.

The V call is TRBV27, the J call TRBJ2-5, with a possible D match to TRBD1 (6 bases). The ends were cut back, 5 bases at V and 2 bases at J, with 24 bases in the middle. Germline lookup yields CDR1 MNHEY and CDR2 SMNVEV (reference sequence). The CDR3 contains 18 residues. The CDR3 loop is CASSTNRVTGPAQETQYF. CDR3 DNA: TGTGCCAGCAGTACAAACAGGGTCACCGGCCCCGCACAAGAGACCCAGTACTTC.

The V gene is TRBV5-5, the J gene TRBJ1-4, with D unclear. This CDR3 is 15 amino acids long. Germline V gives CDR1 SGHKS, CDR2 YYEKEE (reference sequence). Trimming took off 4 bases at V and 0 bases at J, with 10 bases between the two ends. The CDR3 here is CASSVDIATNEKLFF. As DNA, the CDR3 is TGTGCCAGCAGCGTCGACATTGCAACTAATGAAAAACTGTTTTTT.

The chain joins TRBV11-2 to TRBJ1-5; D is possibly TRBD1 (6 bases). The CDR3 runs 15 residues. Germline CDR1 and CDR2: SGHAT and FQNNGV. The V gene lost 0 bases and the J gene lost 4 bases, with 10 bases spanning the gap. This chain's CDR3 is CASSLDRGMNQPQHF. CDR3 DNA sequence: TGTGCCAGCAGCTTAGATAGGGGGATGAATCAGCCCCAGCATTTT.

This chain uses TRBV10-1 with TRBJ1-1; tentatively, D is TRBD1 (6 bases). V lost 5 bases and J 8 bases, leaving 12 bases between the germline ends. The CDR3 is 12 residues long. Germline lookup yields CDR1 WNHNN and CDR2 SYGVQD (reference sequence). DNA of the CDR3: TGCGCCAGCAGTTCTACAGGGTTGGAAGCTTTCTTT. This encodes CASSSTGLEAFF.

The V and J genes are TRBV12-3 or TRBV12-4 and TRBJ2-5, with a tentative D call TRBD1 (5 bases). V was shortened by 3 bases and J by 5 bases, with 10 bases between the two germline ends. The CDR3 sequence is 13 residues long. The CDR3 here is CASSFGAWETQYF. The CDR3, as DNA: TGTGCCAGCAGTTTTGGGGCTTGGGAGACCCAGTACTTC.

This chain links TRBV5-6 with TRBJ1-1; 8 positions match TRBD1. V lost 0 bases, J lost 1 base, and 2 bases stayed unmatched. Germline values: CDR1 SGHDT, CDR2 YYEEEE. The CDR3 is 15 amino acids. The chain's CDR3 is CASSLGDRTNTEAFF. CDR3 nucleotide sequence: TGTGCCAGCAGCTTGGGGGACAGGACGAACACTGAAGCTTTCTTT.

V is TRBV5-4 and J is TRBJ1-4; D gene unclear. The CDR3 sequence is 14 residues long. The V and J ends lost 4 bases and 3 bases respectively, with 10 bases between them. CDR1 and CDR2 (germline): SGHNT, YYREEE (reference sequence). For the CDR3, the DNA is TGTGCCAGCAGCGTCCGCGGCTCTAATGAAAAACTGTTTTTT. Its protein is CASSVRGSNEKLFF. The full variable domain, rest sourced from reference TRBV5-4 and TRBJ1-4, is ETGVTQSPTHLIKTRGQQVTLRCSSQSGHNTVSWYQQALGQGPQFIFQYYREEENGRGNFPPRFSGLQFPNYSSELNVNALELDDSALYLCASSVRGSNEKLFFGSGTQLSVL.

The chain employs TRBV11-1 and TRBJ1-2; 8 nucleotides line up with TRBD1. The V gene end was trimmed by 5 bases and the J gene end by 7 bases; junction bases not matched to a gene: 9. The germline V gene encodes CDR1 SGHAT and CDR2 FQDESV (reference sequence). There are 14 residues in the CDR3. In DNA, the CDR3 is TGTGCCAGCAGCACCGGGACAGGCGGTGGTGGCTACACCTTC. Amino acid sequence: CASSTGTGGGGYTF.

V is TRBV2 and J is TRBJ1-1; unclear D gene. The CDR3 length is 13 residues. Looked up from germline, CDR1 is SNHLY and CDR2 is FYNNEI. Here the CDR3 DNA reads TGTCCTCCCCGGAGGGATTCGACGGCTGAAGCTTTCTTT. Translating gives CPPRRDSTAEAFF.

The V and J genes are TRBV10-3 and TRBJ2-3, with 10 positions matching TRBD2. The V gene end was trimmed by 10 bases and the J gene end by 2 bases; junction bases not matched to a gene: 9. The germline gives CDR1 ENHRY, CDR2 SYGVKD. There are 15 residues in the CDR3. The CDR3 DNA is TGTGCCACCGGTGGAGCGGGGGGGAACACAGATACGCAGTATTTT. Its protein is CATGGAGGNTDTQYF.

This clone showed up just a few times. The V and J genes are TRBV6-2 or TRBV6-3 and TRBJ1-4; 8 bases fit TRBD1. The CDR3 has 17 amino acids. Trimming removed 2 bases from V and 7 bases from J; junction bases left unmatched: 12. CDR1 is MNHEY and CDR2 is SVGEGT in the germline V gene. This CDR3 reads CASSYPIQGQDREKLFF. The CDR3 DNA sequence: TGTGCCAGCAGTTACCCGATTCAGGGACAGGACCGTGAAAAACTGTTTTTT.

The V and J genes are TRBV29-1 and TRBJ2-7; TRBD1 matches 9 bases. The CDR3 extends over 13 amino acids. Germline V lookup: CDR1 SQVTM, CDR2 ANQGSEA. The ends lost 7 bases at V and 2 bases at J; junction bases unmatched: 6. In nucleotides, the CDR3 is TGCAGCGCAGGGGACAGGGAAACCTACGAGCAGTACTTC. Its protein product is CSAGDRETYEQYF.

The chain has TRBV25-1 and TRBJ1-2; 7 nucleotides line up with TRBD1. Trimming cost V 4 bases and J 1 base; bases outside gene matches: 3. The CDR3 contains 14 residues. Germline CDR1 reads MGHDK; CDR2 reads SYGVNS. CDR3 bases: TGTGCCAGCAGTGGCCGGGACAGTAACTATGGCTACACCTTC. This gives the protein CASSGRDSNYGYTF.

A single count supports this clone. The rearrangement links TRBV19 to TRBJ1-5; 7 positions agree with TRBD1. The CDR3 consists of 15 residues. Germline V gives CDR1 LNHDA, CDR2 SQIVND (reference sequence). The trim removed 3 bases at V and 2 bases at J, leaving 4 bases unmatched. The CDR3 protein is CASSIWDSGNQPQHF. The CDR3 coding sequence is TGTGCCAGTAGTATCTGGGACAGCGGCAATCAGCCCCAGCATTTT.

This chain connects TRBV4-1 to TRBJ1-5, with 7 bases that match TRBD1. The CDR3 totals 15 residues. Germline V gives CDR1 MGHRA, CDR2 YSYEKL. V gave up 4 bases and J gave up 11 bases; unmatched junction bases: 14. CDR3 bases: TGCGCCAGCAGCCCGTTTGGTACAGGGCAGGGGGCCCAGCATTTT. It translates to CASSPFGTGQGAQHF.

A note on this clone: Other DNA sequences in the sample encode the same CDR3. The rearrangement uses TRBV5-1 and TRBJ1-3; D is ambiguous. Germline CDR1 is SGHRS and CDR2 is YFSETQ. CDR3 size: 15 residues. V lost 0 bases to trimming and J lost 0 bases, with 7 bases between them. In nucleotides, the CDR3 is TGCGCCAGCAGCTTGGGTGGGAGCTCTGGAAACACCATATATTTT. Its translation: CASSLGGSSGNTIYF. Filled out from reference TRBV5-1 and TRBJ1-3, the complete variable domain reads KAGVTQTPRYLIKTRGQQVTLSCSPISGHRSVSWYQQTPGQGLQFLFEYFSETQRNKGNFPGRFSGRQFSNSRSEMNVSTLELGDSALYLCASSLGGSSGNTIYFGEGSWLTVV.

The chain combines TRBV7-2 with TRBJ2-3, with D maybe TRBD2 (6 bases). The V gene's germline CDR1 is SGHTA and CDR2 FQGNSA. The length of the CDR3 is 15 residues. Trimming removed 1 base from V and 2 bases from J, with 10 bases in between. The CDR3, as DNA: TGTGCCAGCAGCTTAGGGGACTGGATCACAGATACGCAGTATTTT. This encodes CASSLGDWITDTQYF.

The V and J genes are TRBV7-9 and TRBJ1-6; TRBD1 matches 9 bases. Germline V CDR1 and CDR2: SEHNR, FQNEAQ (reference sequence). V dropped 5 bases and J dropped 7; count of bases not matched to a gene: 6. This CDR3 comprises 15 residues. CDR3 in DNA: TGTGCCAGCAGCCGAGTGGGACAGGGAAATTCACCCCTCCACTTT. Its translation: CASSRVGQGNSPLHF.